This is a list of T cell receptor beta chains from one sample in a study of early T cells in non-severe SARS-CoV-2 infection. Using its own MiXCR run on the 5' RACE reads, TCRdb lists one record per CDR3 protein. The sample holds 65,000 to 90,000 distinct CDR3 sequences, about 12% seen once. The sample comprised whole blood. These TCRs come from an adult who was a healthcare worker with PCR-confirmed SARS-CoV-2 infection or an uninfected control (not recorded which). The CDR3 runs from the conserved cysteine through the conserved F or W. Each record gives: D gene, CDR3 length, clone size, J gene, V gene, CDR3 DNA, CDR3 protein. A D gene is named only where the DNA matches it firmly. Where a row states a size, it is once, few, many or the class of an expanded clone; other rows omit it.

NA 13 NA TRBJ2-1 TRBV12-3/TRBV12-4 TGTGCCAGCAGCCCGCGAGGGGACAATGAGCAGTTCTTC CASSPRGDNEQFF
TRBD2 15 many TRBJ2-3 TRBV7-6 TGTGCCAGCAGCCCACGGACTAGCGGCACAGATACGCAGTATTTT CASSPRTSGTDTQYF
TRBD1 15 few TRBJ2-2 TRBV5-6 TGTGCCAGCAGCTCAGGACAGGGGCGCACCGGGGAGCTGTTTTTT CASSSGQGRTGELFF
TRBD2 15 few TRBJ2-1 TRBV4-1 TGCGCCAGCAGCCAACAGCGGGAGGTTAACAATGAGCAGTTCTTC CASSQQREVNNEQFF
TRBD2 16 many TRBJ2-7 TRBV7-2 TGTGCCAGCAGCTTAAGCGCGGGACTAACCCTCTTTGAGCAGTACTTC CASSLSAGLTLFEQYF
NA 14 many TRBJ2-5 TRBV4-1 TGCGCCAGCAGCCATTACAGGGTCCAAGAGACCCAGTACTTC CASSHYRVQETQYF
TRBD2 15 NA TRBJ2-3 TRBV7-3 TGTGCCAGCAGCCCCACCCACGGGACTAGCGGTACGCAGTATTTT CASSPTHGTSGTQYF
TRBD1 14 NA TRBJ2-2 TRBV23-1 TGCGCCAGCAGGGACAGGGCAAACACCGGGGAGCTGTTTTTT CASRDRANTGELFF
TRBD1 16 NA TRBJ1-5 TRBV10-3 TGTGCCATCAGTGCGGGGACAGGGGGTCTCAATCAGCCCCAGCATTTT CAISAGTGGLNQPQHF
TRBD2 15 few TRBJ2-7 TRBV7-2 TGTGCCAGCAGCATACTAGCGGGAGGGCCCTACGAGCAGTACTTC CASSILAGGPYEQYF
TRBD2 18 NA TRBJ2-2 TRBV12-3/TRBV12-4 TGTGCCAGCACCCGCCGAGCGTCTAGCGGGGCTTCCACCGGGGAGCTGTTTTTT CASTRRASSGASTGELFF
NA 14 many TRBJ2-3 TRBV24-1 TGTGCCACCCTTGGGCTTTCTAGCACAGATACGCAGTATTTT CATLGLSSTDTQYF
TRBD1 14 NA TRBJ2-5 TRBV5-7 TGTGTCAGCAGCACATCCGACAGGGGAGAGACCCAGTACTTC CVSSTSDRGETQYF
NA 14 NA TRBJ1-2 TRBV7-3 TGTGCCAGCAGCTTCTCAAAACAGGACTATGGCTACACCTTC CASSFSKQDYGYTF
NA 14 many TRBJ1-5 TRBV5-1 TGCGCCAGCACCCTCTGGGGGGGTGGTCAGCCCCAGCATTTT CASTLWGGGQPQHF
NA 13 few TRBJ2-7 TRBV6-2/TRBV6-3 TGTGCCAGCAGTTACAGGGAAGGTTACGAGCAGTACTTC CASSYREGYEQYF
NA 14 NA TRBJ1-3 TRBV20-1 TGCAGTGCTAGAGATGAGGGATCTGGAAACACCATATATTTT CSARDEGSGNTIYF
TRBD2 16 NA TRBJ2-3 TRBV20-1 TGCAGTGCTCGAGTCGGGACTAGCGGGAGCACAGATACGCAGTATTTT CSARVGTSGSTDTQYF
NA 11 NA TRBJ2-5 TRBV20-1 TGCAGTGCTAGATGGGGGGAGACCCAGTACTTC CSARWGETQYF
NA 14 few TRBJ2-7 TRBV4-3 TGCGCCAGCAGCCAAGCTTACGGACTGGGCGAGCAGTACTTC CASSQAYGLGEQYF
TRBD2 18 many TRBJ2-4 TRBV2 TGTGCCAGCAGTGTTACCCGGGAGGGCAATGATGCCAAAAACATTCAGTACTTC CASSVTREGNDAKNIQYF
NA 14 few TRBJ1-5 TRBV19 TGTGCCAGTAGTATCGACAACGCCTATCAGCCCCAGCATTTT CASSIDNAYQPQHF
NA 12 NA TRBJ1-2 TRBV5-1 TGCGCCAGCAGGGCTGTAGGCTATGGCTACACCTTC CASRAVGYGYTF
NA 12 few TRBJ1-5 TRBV19 TGTGCCAGTACCGTGGGCAATCAGCCCCAGCATTTT CASTVGNQPQHF
NA 14 few TRBJ2-3 TRBV29-1 TGCAGCGTCGCCGGGACACCGTCCACAGATACGCAGTATTTT CSVAGTPSTDTQYF
NA 15 many TRBJ2-7 TRBV14 TGTGCCAGCAGCCAAGACTTAACCCCCTCATCCGAGCAGTACTTC CASSQDLTPSSEQYF
NA 12 few TRBJ2-7 TRBV20-1 TGCAGTGCTAGAGGGCTAGGCTACGAGCAGTACTTC CSARGLGYEQYF
TRBD2 16 few TRBJ2-1 TRBV3-1 TGTGCCAGCAGCCGAGAACTAGCGGGAGGTATTGATGAGCAGTTCTTC CASSRELAGGIDEQFF
TRBD2 14 NA TRBJ2-7 TRBV7-8 TGTGCCAGCAGCTTTAGCGGGAGGGCGAGGGAGCAGTACTTC CASSFSGRAREQYF
TRBD1 16 NA TRBJ2-5 TRBV3-1 TGTGCCCGCAGCCCCGGACAGGGGGCGAGGCAAGAGACCCAGTACTTC CARSPGQGARQETQYF
NA 16 NA TRBJ1-1 TRBV3-1 TGTGCCAGCAGCCAATCGGCCCCGAGGGTGAACACTGAAGCTTTCTTT CASSQSAPRVNTEAFF
TRBD1 15 few TRBJ1-1 TRBV5-6 TGTGCCAGCAGCCCGGGACAGGGAGGGACCACTGAAGCTTTCTTT CASSPGQGGTTEAFF
NA 11 NA TRBJ2-1 TRBV7-2 TGTGCCACCAGCGTCTACAATGAGCAGTTCTTC CATSVYNEQFF
NA 14 few TRBJ2-7 TRBV4-1 TGCGCCAGCAGCCAATGGGGACCCTTCTACGAGCAGTACTTC CASSQWGPFYEQYF
NA 13 NA TRBJ2-2 TRBV5-1 TGCGCCAGCAGCTTGGTAGTGACCGGGGAGCTGTTTTTT CASSLVVTGELFF
NA 13 few TRBJ1-2 TRBV29-1 TGCAGCGTATCAGGGATAGCTAACTATGGCTACACCTTC CSVSGIANYGYTF
TRBD2 17 few TRBJ2-3 TRBV6-2/TRBV6-3 TGTGCCAGCACTGCAATGACTAGCGGGAGCTGGACAGATACGCAGTATTTT CASTAMTSGSWTDTQYF
NA 16 many TRBJ1-2 TRBV5-4 TGTGCCAGCAGCCGAGACGGGACCGGATATGGCTATGGCTACACCTTC CASSRDGTGYGYGYTF
NA 13 many TRBJ2-5 TRBV5-1 TGCGCCAGCAGCTTGGCCGCTCAAGAGACCCAGTACTTC CASSLAAQETQYF
NA 13 NA TRBJ2-4 TRBV12-3/TRBV12-4 TGTGCCAGCAGCCCGCCGGGCCTAAACATTCAGTACTTC CASSPPGLNIQYF
NA 12 few TRBJ2-3 TRBV19 TGTGCCAGTAGTCCCTCAGGGGATACGCAGTATTTT CASSPSGDTQYF
NA 12 few TRBJ2-7 TRBV6-6 TGTGCCAGCAGCCTCGAGGTGAGGGAGCAGTACTTC CASSLEVREQYF
TRBD2 13 few TRBJ2-3 TRBV6-5 TGTGCCAGCAGTACTAGCGGGAGGGATACGCAGTATTTT CASSTSGRDTQYF
TRBD2 16 NA TRBJ2-7 TRBV18 TGTGCCAGCTCACCCGGGACTAGCGGGAGCTCCTACGAGCAGTACTTC CASSPGTSGSSYEQYF